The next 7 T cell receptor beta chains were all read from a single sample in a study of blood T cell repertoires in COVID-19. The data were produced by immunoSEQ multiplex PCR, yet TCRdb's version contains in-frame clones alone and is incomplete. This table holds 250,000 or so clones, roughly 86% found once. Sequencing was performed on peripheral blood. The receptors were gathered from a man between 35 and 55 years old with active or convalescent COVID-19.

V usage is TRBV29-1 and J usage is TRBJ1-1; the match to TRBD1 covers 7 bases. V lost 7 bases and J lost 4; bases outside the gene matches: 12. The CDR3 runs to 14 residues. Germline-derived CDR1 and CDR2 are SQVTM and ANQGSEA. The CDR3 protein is CSAIGQVGGTEAFF. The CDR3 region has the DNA TGCAGCGCCATAGGACAGGTGGGCGGCACTGAAGCTTTCTTT.

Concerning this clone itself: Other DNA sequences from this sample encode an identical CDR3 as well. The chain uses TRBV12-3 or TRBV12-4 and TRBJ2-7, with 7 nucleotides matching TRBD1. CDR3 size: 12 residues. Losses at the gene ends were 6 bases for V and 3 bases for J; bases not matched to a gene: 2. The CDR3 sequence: CASSPGGYEQYF. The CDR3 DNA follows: TGTGCCAGCAGCCCAGGGGGCTACGAGCAGTACTTC.

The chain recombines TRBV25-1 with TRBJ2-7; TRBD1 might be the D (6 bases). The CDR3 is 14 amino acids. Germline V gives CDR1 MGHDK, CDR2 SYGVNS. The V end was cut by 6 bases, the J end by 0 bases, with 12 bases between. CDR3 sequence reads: CASSEDSSSYEQYF. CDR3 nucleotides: TGTGCCAGCAGCGAGGACAGCAGCTCCTACGAGCAGTACTTC.

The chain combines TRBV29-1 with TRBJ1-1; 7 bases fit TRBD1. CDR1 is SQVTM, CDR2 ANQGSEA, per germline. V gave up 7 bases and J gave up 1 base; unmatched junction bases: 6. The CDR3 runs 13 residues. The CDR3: CSARQGANTEAFF. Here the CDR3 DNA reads TGCAGCGCCCGACAGGGCGCGAACACTGAAGCTTTCTTT. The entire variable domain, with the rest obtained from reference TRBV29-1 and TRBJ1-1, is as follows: SAVISQKPSRDICQRGTSLTIQCQVDSQVTMMFWYRQQPGQSLTLIATANQGSEATYESGFVIDKFPISRPNLTFSTLTVSNMSPEDSSIYLCSARQGANTEAFFGQGTRLTVV.

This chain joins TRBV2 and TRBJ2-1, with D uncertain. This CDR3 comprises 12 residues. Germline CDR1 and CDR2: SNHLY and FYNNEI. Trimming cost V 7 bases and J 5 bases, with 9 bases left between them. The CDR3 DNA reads TGTGCCAGCAAGTCATTAGACAATGAGCAGTTCTTC. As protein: CASKSLDNEQFF.

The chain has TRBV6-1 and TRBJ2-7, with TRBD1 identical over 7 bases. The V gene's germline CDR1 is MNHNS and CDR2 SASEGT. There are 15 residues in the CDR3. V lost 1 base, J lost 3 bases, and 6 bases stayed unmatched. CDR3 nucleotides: TGTGCCAGCAGTGAAGAAGGGGGCAGGGGCTACGAGCAGTACTTC. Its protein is CASSEEGGRGYEQYF.

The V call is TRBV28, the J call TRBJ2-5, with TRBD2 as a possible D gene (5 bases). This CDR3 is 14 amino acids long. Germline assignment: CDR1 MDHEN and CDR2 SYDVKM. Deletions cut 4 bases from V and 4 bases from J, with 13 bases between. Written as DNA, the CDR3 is TGTGCCAGCAGTTCAGCAGAAGAGGGAGAGACCCAGTACTTC. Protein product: CASSSAEEGETQYF.